The T cell receptor (beta chain) described here comes from a study of blood T cell repertoires in COVID-19. Study-wide context: The origin of the acute and convalescent COVID-19 samples was the United States, Italy and Spain. PBMCs, B-cell-depleted T cells, or T cells were the source of the cDNA or gDNA that made up the material.

In the original processing: Estimated nucleated cell counts came from reference gene primer amplification. Generated by immunoSEQ multiplex PCR, the TCRdb table keeps only in-frame clones and is missing some. That table gives V, J and clone size, and the DNA gave D and trimming. The sample contains over 150,000 clones, roughly 82% of which appear only once. Germline CDR1 is MDHEN and CDR2 is SYDVKM. Trimming removed 3 bases at V and 3 bases at J, with 5 bases between. The CDR3 length is 12 residues. The chain is built from TRBV28 and TRBJ2-5; D uncertain. This clonotype originated in a human donor in a cohort sampled during active COVID-19. Specimen: peripheral blood. The CDR3 DNA is TGTGCCAGCAGTTTGTACAAAGAGACCCAGTACTTC. Translating it yields CASSLYKETQYF.